This entry lists 3 T cell receptor beta chains sequenced from one sample in a study of cytomegalovirus exposure and HLA in healthy donors. The PCR ran on 60 Vbeta and 13 Jbeta primers. TCRdb's table, derived via immunoSEQ multiplex PCR, lists solely in-frame clones and lacks some. The sample holds tens of thousands of clones; over 75% are singletons and the top ten take less than 5.5%. Sequenced sample: PBMCs. These TCRs come from a male donor in good health and CMV-seropositive.

V gene TRBV5-1 combines with J gene TRBJ2-3; TRBD1 matches 7 bases. With 4 bases clipped from V and 0 bases from J, the junction kept 5 bases outside the gene matches. Looked up from germline, CDR1 is SGHRS and CDR2 is YFSETQ. CDR3 length: 15 amino acids. DNA of the CDR3: TGCGCCAGCAGCCCCGGGACAGCAAGCACAGATACGCAGTATTTT. It codes for CASSPGTASTDTQYF.

Turning to this clone: In this CDR3 the conserved last residue, phenylalanine or tryptophan, is missing, so a read error is likely. This chain links TRBV30 with TRBJ1-5; a possible D gene is TRBD1 (5 bases). V dropped 3 bases and J dropped 0 bases, with 15 bases sitting between them. The CDR3 consists of 16 residues. From germline, CDR1 is GTSNPN and CDR2 SVGIG (reference sequence). The CDR3 coding sequence is TGTGCCTGGAGCGGAGAATGGGGACTTAGCAATCAGCCCCAGCATGTT. Amino acid sequence: CAWSGEWGLSNQPQHV.

This clone has only a few counts. The V call is TRBV10-2, the J call TRBJ1-1; D ambiguous. The V and J ends lost 8 bases and 2 bases respectively, with 18 bases between them. Germline CDR1 and CDR2: WSHSY and SAAADI. The CDR3 has 15 amino acids. DNA for the CDR3: TGCGCCAGCTTTCCTGGAAGTCGGAGTAACACTGAAGCTTTCTTT. Amino acid sequence: CASFPGSRSNTEAFF.